These 3 T cell receptor beta chains originate from one sample sequenced in a study of identical twins. Each CDR3 protein is one row after TCRdb ran MiXCR on the 5' RACE reads. The sample holds around 480,000 distinct CDR3 sequences; 14% are singletons and the top ten take approximately 0.52%. The data were also submitted as part of a second study, on yellow fever vaccine responses in identical twins.

Input material: CD4+ T cells sorted from blood. These receptors all come from a woman between 18 and 30 years old in good health.

This chain links TRBV4-3 with TRBJ2-3; the D gene is possibly TRBD2 (6 bases). Trimming removed 2 bases from V and 6 bases from J, with 24 bases in between. The CDR3 is 18 amino acids. Germline CDR1 LGHNA, CDR2 YSLEER. The chain's CDR3 is CASSQWGVRSKQRDTQYF. The CDR3 DNA reads TGCGCCAGCAGCCAATGGGGGGTTAGATCCAAACAACGGGATACGCAGTATTTT.

This clonotype was counted only a few times. This chain joins TRBV6-5 and TRBJ1-5; D is perhaps TRBD1 (6 bases). The length of the CDR3 is 14 residues. V shed 4 bases and J shed 2 bases, with 9 bases lying between them. Per germline, CDR1 MNHEY and CDR2 SVGAGI. CDR3 region: CASSSRQGNQPQHF. CDR3 bases: TGTGCCAGCAGTTCCAGACAGGGCAATCAGCCCCAGCATTTT.

The genes are TRBV2 and TRBJ2-1; TRBD2 matches 7 bases. The CDR3 extends over 17 amino acids. The ends lost 5 bases at V and 0 bases at J; junction bases unmatched: 10. Per germline, CDR1 SNHLY and CDR2 FYNNEI. CDR3 residues: CASSRSSGLVSYNEQFF. CDR3 bases: TGTGCCAGCAGTCGTTCTAGCGGTCTCGTCTCCTACAATGAGCAGTTCTTC.